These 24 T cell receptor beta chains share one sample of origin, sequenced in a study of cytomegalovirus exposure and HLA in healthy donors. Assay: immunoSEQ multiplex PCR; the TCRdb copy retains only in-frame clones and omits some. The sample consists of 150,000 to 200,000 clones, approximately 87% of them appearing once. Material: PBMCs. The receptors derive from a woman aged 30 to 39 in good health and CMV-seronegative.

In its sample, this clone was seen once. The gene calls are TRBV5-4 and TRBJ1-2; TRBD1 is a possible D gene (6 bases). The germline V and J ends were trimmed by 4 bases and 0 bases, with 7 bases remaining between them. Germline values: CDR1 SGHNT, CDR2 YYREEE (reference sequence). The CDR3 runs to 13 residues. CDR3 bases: TGTGCCAGCAGCCGGACAGCTAACTATGGCTACACCTTC. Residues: CASSRTANYGYTF.

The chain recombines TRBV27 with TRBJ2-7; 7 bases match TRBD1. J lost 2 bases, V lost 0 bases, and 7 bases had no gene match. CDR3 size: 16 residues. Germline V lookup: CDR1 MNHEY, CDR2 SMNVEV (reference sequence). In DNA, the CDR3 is TGTGCCAGCAGTTTATCCCGCGACAGGGTTACCTACGAGCAGTACTTC. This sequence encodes CASSLSRDRVTYEQYF.

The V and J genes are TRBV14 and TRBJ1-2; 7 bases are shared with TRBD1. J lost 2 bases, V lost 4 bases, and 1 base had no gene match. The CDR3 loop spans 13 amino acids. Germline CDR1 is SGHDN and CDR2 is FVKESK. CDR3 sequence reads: CASSRDRNYGYTF. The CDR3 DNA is TGTGCCAGCAGCCGGGACAGAAACTATGGCTACACCTTC.

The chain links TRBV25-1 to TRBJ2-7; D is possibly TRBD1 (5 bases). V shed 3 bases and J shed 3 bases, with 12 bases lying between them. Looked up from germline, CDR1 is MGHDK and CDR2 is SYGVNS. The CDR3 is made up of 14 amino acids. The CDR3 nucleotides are TGTGCCAGCAGTGAGGGGCAGAACTACTACGAGCAGTACTTC. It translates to CASSEGQNYYEQYF.

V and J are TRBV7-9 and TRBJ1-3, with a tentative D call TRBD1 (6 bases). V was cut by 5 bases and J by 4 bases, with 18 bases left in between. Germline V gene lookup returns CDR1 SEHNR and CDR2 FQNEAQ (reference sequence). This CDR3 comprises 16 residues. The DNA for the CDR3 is TGTGCCAGCAGCACAAGCAAGTCGGGGGCAGGAAACACCATATATTTT. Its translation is CASSTSKSGAGNTIYF.

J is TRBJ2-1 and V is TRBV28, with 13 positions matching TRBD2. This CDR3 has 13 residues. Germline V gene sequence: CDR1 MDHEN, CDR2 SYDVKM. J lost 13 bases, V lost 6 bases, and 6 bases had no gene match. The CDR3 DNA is TGTGCCAGCAGACACAGGACTAGCGGGAGACAGTTCTTC. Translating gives CASRHRTSGRQFF.

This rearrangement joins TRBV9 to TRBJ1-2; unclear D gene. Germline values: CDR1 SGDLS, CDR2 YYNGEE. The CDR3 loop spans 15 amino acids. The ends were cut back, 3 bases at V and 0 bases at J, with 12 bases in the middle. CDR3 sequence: CASSATLGSNYGYTF. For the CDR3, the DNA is TGTGCCAGCAGCGCCACCCTCGGGTCTAACTATGGCTACACCTTC.

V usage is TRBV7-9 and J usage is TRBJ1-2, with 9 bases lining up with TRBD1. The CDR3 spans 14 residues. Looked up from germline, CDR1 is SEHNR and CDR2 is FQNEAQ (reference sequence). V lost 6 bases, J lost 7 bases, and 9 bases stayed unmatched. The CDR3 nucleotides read TGTGCCAGCAGTTTTCCAACAGGGGGCGGTGGCTACACCTTC. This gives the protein CASSFPTGGGGYTF. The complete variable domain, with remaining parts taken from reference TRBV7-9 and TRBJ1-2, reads DTGVSQNPRHKITKRGQNVTFRCDPISEHNRLYWYRQTLGQGPEFLTYFQNEAQLEKSRLLSDRFSAERPKGSFSTLEIQRTEQGDSAMYLCASSFPTGGGGYTFGSGTRLTVV.

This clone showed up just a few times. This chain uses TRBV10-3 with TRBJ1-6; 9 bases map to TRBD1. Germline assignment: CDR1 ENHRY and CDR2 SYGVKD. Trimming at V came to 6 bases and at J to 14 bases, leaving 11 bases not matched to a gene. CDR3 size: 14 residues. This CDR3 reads CAISLTGGGLTLHF. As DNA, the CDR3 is TGTGCCATCAGCCTTACAGGGGGCGGCTTGACCCTCCACTTT.

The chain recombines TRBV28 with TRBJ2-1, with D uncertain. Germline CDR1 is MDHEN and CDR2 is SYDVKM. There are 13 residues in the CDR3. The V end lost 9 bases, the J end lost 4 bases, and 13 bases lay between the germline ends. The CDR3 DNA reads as TGTGCCAGTTGTTTAGGGTTTTACAATGAGCAGTTCTTC. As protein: CASCLGFYNEQFF. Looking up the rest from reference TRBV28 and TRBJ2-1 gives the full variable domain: DVKVTQSSRYLVKRTGEKVFLECVQDMDHENMFWYRQDPGLGLRLIYFSYDVKMKEKGDIPEGYSVSREKKERFSLILESASTNQTSMYLCASCLGFYNEQFFGPGTRLTVL.

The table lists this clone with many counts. CDR3 in amino acids: CASSHPGLPNTEAFF. The CDR3 nucleotides are TGCGCCAGCAGCCACCCGGGACTTCCGAACACTGAAGCTTTCTTT. The chain recombines TRBV4-1 with TRBJ1-1; a weak D match, TRBD1 (5 bases). The germline gives CDR1 MGHRA, CDR2 YSYEKL. CDR3 length: 15 amino acids. V was shortened by 3 bases and J by 1 base, with 12 bases between the two germline ends.

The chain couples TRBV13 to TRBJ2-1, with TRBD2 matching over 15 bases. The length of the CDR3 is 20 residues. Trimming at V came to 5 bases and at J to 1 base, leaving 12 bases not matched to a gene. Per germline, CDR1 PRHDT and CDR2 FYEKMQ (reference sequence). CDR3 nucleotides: TGTGCCAGCAGCCCCCAACCGGGACTAGCGGGAGGCGGGTCCTACAATGAGCAGTTCTTC. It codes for CASSPQPGLAGGGSYNEQFF. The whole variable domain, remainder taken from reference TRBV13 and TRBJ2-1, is AAGVIQSPRHLIKEKRETATLKCYPIPRHDTVYWYQQGPGQDPQFLISFYEKMQSDKGSIPDRFSAQQFSDYHSELNMSSLELGDSALYFCASSPQPGLAGGGSYNEQFFGPGTRLTVL.

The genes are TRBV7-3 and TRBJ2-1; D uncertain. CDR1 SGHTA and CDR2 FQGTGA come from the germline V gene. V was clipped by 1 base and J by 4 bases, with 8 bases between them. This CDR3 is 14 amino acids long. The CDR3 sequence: CASSLSLDYNEQFF. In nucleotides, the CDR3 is TGTGCCAGCAGCTTAAGTCTAGATTACAATGAGCAGTTCTTC.

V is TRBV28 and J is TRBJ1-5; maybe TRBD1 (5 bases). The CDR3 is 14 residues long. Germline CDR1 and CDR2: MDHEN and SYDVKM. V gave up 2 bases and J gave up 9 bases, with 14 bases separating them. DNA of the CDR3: TGTGCCAGCAGTTTACGATCCCCAGGGAGGCCCCAGCATTTT. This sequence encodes CASSLRSPGRPQHF.

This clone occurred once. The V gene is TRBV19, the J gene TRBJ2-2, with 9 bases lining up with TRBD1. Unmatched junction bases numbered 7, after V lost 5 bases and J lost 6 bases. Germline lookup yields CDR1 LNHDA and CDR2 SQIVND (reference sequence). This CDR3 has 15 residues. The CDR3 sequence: CASSPGTGNPGELFF. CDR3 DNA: TGTGCCAGTAGTCCCGGGACAGGGAATCCCGGGGAGCTGTTTTTT.

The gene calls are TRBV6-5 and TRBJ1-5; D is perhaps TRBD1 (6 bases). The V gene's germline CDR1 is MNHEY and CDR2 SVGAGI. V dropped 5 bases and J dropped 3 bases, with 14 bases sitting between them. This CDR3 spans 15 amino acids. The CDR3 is CASSHHRDINQPQHF. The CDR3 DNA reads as TGTGCCAGCAGTCATCACCGGGACATCAATCAGCCCCAGCATTTT.

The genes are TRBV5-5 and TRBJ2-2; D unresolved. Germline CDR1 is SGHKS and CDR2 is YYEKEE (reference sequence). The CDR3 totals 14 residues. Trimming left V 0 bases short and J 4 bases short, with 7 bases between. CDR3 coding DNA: TGTGCCAGCAGCTTGGTAGAAGTCACCGGGGAGCTGTTTTTT. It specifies CASSLVEVTGELFF.

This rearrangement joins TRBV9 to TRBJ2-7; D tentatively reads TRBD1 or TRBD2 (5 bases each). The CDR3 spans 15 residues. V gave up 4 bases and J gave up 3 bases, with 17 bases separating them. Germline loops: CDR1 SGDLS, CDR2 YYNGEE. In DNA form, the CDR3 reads TGTGCCAGCAGCCCCCATGAGGGGCCCCACTACGAGCAGTACTTC. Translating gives CASSPHEGPHYEQYF.

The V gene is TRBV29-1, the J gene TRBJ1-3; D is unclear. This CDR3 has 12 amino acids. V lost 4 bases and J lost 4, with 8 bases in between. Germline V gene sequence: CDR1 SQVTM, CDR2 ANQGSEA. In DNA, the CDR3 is TGCAGCGTTGTCGGGGAAGGAAACACCATATATTTT. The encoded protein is CSVVGEGNTIYF.

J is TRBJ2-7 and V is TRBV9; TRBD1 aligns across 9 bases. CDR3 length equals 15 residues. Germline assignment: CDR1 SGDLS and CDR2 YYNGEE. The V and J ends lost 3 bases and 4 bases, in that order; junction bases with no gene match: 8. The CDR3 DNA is TGTGCCAGCAGCGAGGGAGGGGGACAGGGTTACGAGCAGTACTTC. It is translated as CASSEGGGQGYEQYF.

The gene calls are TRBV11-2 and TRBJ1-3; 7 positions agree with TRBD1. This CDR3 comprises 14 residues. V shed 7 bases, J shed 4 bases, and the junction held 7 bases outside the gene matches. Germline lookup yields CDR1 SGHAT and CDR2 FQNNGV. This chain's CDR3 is CASNQGGTGNTIYF. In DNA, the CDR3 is TGTGCCAGCAACCAAGGGGGCACAGGAAACACCATATATTTT.

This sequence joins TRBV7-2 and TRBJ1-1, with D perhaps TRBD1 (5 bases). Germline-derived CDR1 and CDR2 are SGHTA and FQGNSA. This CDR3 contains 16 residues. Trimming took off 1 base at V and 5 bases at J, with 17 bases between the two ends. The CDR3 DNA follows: TGTGCCAGCAGCTTAGACCCGATAGGGGAGTGGACTGAAGCTTTCTTT. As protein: CASSLDPIGEWTEAFF.

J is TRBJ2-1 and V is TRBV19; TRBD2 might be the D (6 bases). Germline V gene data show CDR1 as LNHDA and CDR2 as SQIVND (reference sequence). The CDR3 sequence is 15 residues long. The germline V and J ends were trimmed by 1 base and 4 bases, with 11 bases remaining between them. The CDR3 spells CASSIGGETYNEQFF. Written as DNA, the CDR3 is TGTGCCAGTAGTATAGGCGGGGAAACTTACAATGAGCAGTTCTTC. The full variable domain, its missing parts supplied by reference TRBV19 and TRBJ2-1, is DGGITQSPKYLFRKEGQNVTLSCEQNLNHDAMYWYRQDPGQGLRLIYYSQIVNDFQKGDIAEGYSVSREKKESFPLTVTSAQKNPTAFYLCASSIGGETYNEQFFGPGTRLTVL.

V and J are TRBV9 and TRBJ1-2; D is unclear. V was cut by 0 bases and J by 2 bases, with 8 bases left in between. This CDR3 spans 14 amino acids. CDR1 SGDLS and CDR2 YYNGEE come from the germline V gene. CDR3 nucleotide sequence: TGTGCCAGCAGCGTAGGCTTACAGAACTATGGCTACACCTTC. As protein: CASSVGLQNYGYTF. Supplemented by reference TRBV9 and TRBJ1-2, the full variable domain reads DSGVTQTPKHLITATGQRVTLRCSPRSGDLSVYWYQQSLDQGLQFLIQYYNGEERAKGNILERFSAQQFPDLHSELNLSSLELGDSALYFCASSVGLQNYGYTFGSGTRLTVV.